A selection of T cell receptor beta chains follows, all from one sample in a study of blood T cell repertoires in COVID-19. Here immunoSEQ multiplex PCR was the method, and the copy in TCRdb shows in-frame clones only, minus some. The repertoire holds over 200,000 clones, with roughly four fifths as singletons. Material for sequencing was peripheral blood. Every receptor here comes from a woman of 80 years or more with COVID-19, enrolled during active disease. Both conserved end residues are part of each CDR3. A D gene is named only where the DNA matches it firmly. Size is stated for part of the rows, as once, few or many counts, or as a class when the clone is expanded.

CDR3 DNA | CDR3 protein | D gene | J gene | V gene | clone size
TGCGCCAGCAGCTTGGAAGTGGGACAGCCGCTTGGCTACACCTTC | CASSLEVGQPLGYTF | TRBD1 | TRBJ1-2 | TRBV5-1 | once
TGTGCCAGCAGTTACACCTGGACTAGCGGGGGGGGTGCAGATACGCAGTATTTT | CASSYTWTSGGGADTQYF | TRBD2 | TRBJ2-3 | TRBV6-2/TRBV6-3 | .
TGTGCCAGCAGCTTGGACGGGACAGGCCTTACTCCCTACGAGCAGTACTTC | CASSLDGTGLTPYEQYF | TRBD1 | TRBJ2-7 | TRBV7-2 | once
TGTGCCAGCAGTTACTCCCGAAGACAGATCGATGAGCAGTTCTTC | CASSYSRRQIDEQFF | . | TRBJ2-1 | TRBV6-6 | .
TGTGCCAGCAGCTTATTACAGGGCTCCTACGAGCAGTACTTC | CASSLLQGSYEQYF | . | TRBJ2-7 | TRBV13 | few
TGCGCCAGCAGCCTCCCGGGACTAGCGGGAGTAGATACGCAGTATTTT | CASSLPGLAGVDTQYF | TRBD2 | TRBJ2-3 | TRBV4-1 | once
TGTGCCAGCTCATCCGGGACTCAAAACAATGAGCAGTTCTTC | CASSSGTQNNEQFF | . | TRBJ2-1 | TRBV18 | once
TGTGCCAGCTCACTTCCGGACAGGGGGCTCTATGGCTACACCTTC | CASSLPDRGLYGYTF | TRBD1 | TRBJ1-2 | TRBV18 | .
TGTGCCAGCAGCTTGGGCCAGACAGGGGAAGAGACCCAGTACTTC | CASSLGQTGEETQYF | TRBD1 | TRBJ2-5 | TRBV5-4 | .
TGTGCCAGCGGAGAGTACCAAGAGACCCAGTACTTC | CASGEYQETQYF | . | TRBJ2-5 | TRBV27 | .
TGTGCCAGCAGTTATCAGGGTGATGAGCAGTACTTC | CASSYQGDEQYF | . | TRBJ2-7 | TRBV6-6 | .
TGCAGCGTTAGGTGGGCCGACGATGAAAAACTGTTTTTT | CSVRWADDEKLFF | . | TRBJ1-4 | TRBV29-1 | few
TGTGCCAGCAGCCCAAACTATGTCAGGGGGGTAAAAACAGGGGGCACTGAAGCTTTCTTT | CASSPNYVRGVKTGGTEAFF | TRBD1 | TRBJ1-1 | TRBV6-6 | .
TGTGCCAGCAGCTTGGGGAGTCGGGGGACCCAGTACTTC | CASSLGSRGTQYF | . | TRBJ2-5 | TRBV7-3 | .
TGCAGCGTTGGACAGGGCTCTGGAAACACCATATATTTT | CSVGQGSGNTIYF | TRBD1 | TRBJ1-3 | TRBV29-1 | .
TGCAGCGTTGGGACGGCGGGAAAAGAGTATGGCTACACCTTC | CSVGTAGKEYGYTF | . | TRBJ1-2 | TRBV29-1 | .
TGTGCCATCAGTGAAGGGAGGGTCACTGAAGCTTTCTTT | CAISEGRVTEAFF | . | TRBJ1-1 | TRBV10-3 | .
TGTGCCAGCTCACCAGGGGTACAGGGGGACTATGGCTACACCTTC | CASSPGVQGDYGYTF | TRBD1 | TRBJ1-2 | TRBV18 | .
TGTGCCAGCAGAGGGGAGGGTTCACCCCTCCACTTT | CASRGEGSPLHF | . | TRBJ1-6 | TRBV2 | .
TGCGCCAGCAGCACAACACTCGGGGGGGCGGGGCGCCTCCACTTT | CASSTTLGGAGRLHF | . | TRBJ1-6 | TRBV5-1 | .
TGTGCCAGCAGTGGGGTGGGCAGACAGCCCCAGCATTTT | CASSGVGRQPQHF | . | TRBJ1-5 | TRBV2 | .
TGTGCCAGCGGACAGAACTCTGGAAACACCATATATTTT | CASGQNSGNTIYF | . | TRBJ1-3 | TRBV7-9 | .
TGTGCCAGCAGTGAACAGGGAACCCCCAACAATGAGCAGTTCTTC | CASSEQGTPNNEQFF | . | TRBJ2-1 | TRBV6-4 | .
TGTGCCAGCAGTGATTGGACACCATACGAGCAGTACTTC | CASSDWTPYEQYF | . | TRBJ2-7 | TRBV6-1 | once
TGTGCCACCAGCAGCCGTACAGGGGGGAATGAAAAACTGTTTTTT | CATSSRTGGNEKLFF | TRBD1 | TRBJ1-4 | TRBV15 | once
TGTGCCAGCTCACCCATCATGCCAGGGGGTCACACTGAAGCTTTCTTT | CASSPIMPGGHTEAFF | TRBD1 | TRBJ1-1 | TRBV18 | once
TGTGCCAGCAGCCCTGGACTCCACACAGATACGCAGTATTTT | CASSPGLHTDTQYF | . | TRBJ2-3 | TRBV7-2 | .
TGTGCCAGCAGCTTAGGACAGGGGGCAGTGTGGACTGAAGCTTTCTTT | CASSLGQGAVWTEAFF | TRBD1 | TRBJ1-1 | TRBV7-2 | .
TGTGCCTGTCAAATGGGGAGCATGAACACTGAAGCTTTCTTT | CACQMGSMNTEAFF | . | TRBJ1-1 | TRBV6-5 | .
TGTGCCAGCACTCAGGCAAATGGCTACACCTTC | CASTQANGYTF | . | TRBJ1-2 | TRBV2 | .
TGTGCCAGCATACCGGGACAGACCTACGAGCAGTACTTC | CASIPGQTYEQYF | TRBD1 | TRBJ2-7 | TRBV6-5 | .
TGTGCCATCTCGACAGACACAGATACGCAGTATTTT | CAISTDTDTQYF | . | TRBJ2-3 | TRBV10-3 | .
TGTGCCAGCAGTCCGCTCCCAGGGGTGCCCTACAATGAGCAGTTCTTC | CASSPLPGVPYNEQFF | . | TRBJ2-1 | TRBV7-3 | .
TGTGCCAGCAGCCTTAGCTCCGGGGAGCTGTTTTTT | CASSLSSGELFF | . | TRBJ2-2 | TRBV3-1/TRBV3-2 | .
TGTGCCAGCAGCCGAACCGGGACAGGCGTCCAAGAGACCCAGTACTTC | CASSRTGTGVQETQYF | TRBD1 | TRBJ2-5 | TRBV28 | .
TGTGCCAGTGGTAGCGGGAACTATGGCTACACCTTC | CASGSGNYGYTF | . | TRBJ1-2 | TRBV19 | .
TGTGCCAGCAGTTTGGGCGGGACGGCCGGGGGGGAAAAACTGTTTTTT | CASSLGGTAGGEKLFF | . | TRBJ1-4 | TRBV28 | .
TGTGCCAGCAGCTTGGCAGGGGTTAGTGAGCAGTTCTTC | CASSLAGVSEQFF | . | TRBJ2-1 | TRBV5-6 | .
TGCGCCAGCAGCTTGGAACTAGCGGTGGGTAATGAGCAGTTCTTC | CASSLELAVGNEQFF | TRBD2 | TRBJ2-1 | TRBV5-1 | .
TGTGCCAGTAGTACACACACTACAGGGGGCACTGAAGCTTTCTTT | CASSTHTTGGTEAFF | TRBD1 | TRBJ1-1 | TRBV19 | .
TGTGCCAGCAGCAGAACAACAACAGGGGCCCGGGGTGGCTACACCTTC | CASSRTTTGARGGYTF | TRBD1 | TRBJ1-2 | TRBV5-8 | .
TGTGCCAGCAGCGTCAGCCCCGGGACACTGAACACTGAAGCTTTCTTT | CASSVSPGTLNTEAFF | . | TRBJ1-1 | TRBV9 | once
TGTGCCAGCCACAGTGGGGGGTATGGCTACACCTTC | CASHSGGYGYTF | . | TRBJ1-2 | TRBV28 | .
TGTGCCAGCAGCCGGACAGGGGGCGATGGCTACACCTTC | CASSRTGGDGYTF | TRBD1 | TRBJ1-2 | TRBV7-3 | .
TGTGCCAGCAGCTTCGGGGGACCCCGTGGGCAGTTCTTC | CASSFGGPRGQFF | . | TRBJ2-1 | TRBV5-4 | .
TGTGCCAGCAGTTACCCGCAAGGCGGGGAAAAACTGTTTTTT | CASSYPQGGEKLFF | . | TRBJ1-4 | TRBV6-5 | few
TGTGCCATCAGTGATATAGCGGTAGGCACAGATACGCAGTATTTT | CAISDIAVGTDTQYF | . | TRBJ2-3 | TRBV10-3 | .
TGTGCCAGCAGTGAAGCGCTAGAAGGAGGTGACGAGCAGTACTTC | CASSEALEGGDEQYF | . | TRBJ2-7 | TRBV6-1 | once
TGTGCCAGCAGCCAGATTGGCCGGGGGGACAGGAGTTACGAGCAGTACTTC | CASSQIGRGDRSYEQYF | . | TRBJ2-7 | TRBV14 | .
TGTGCCAGCAGCCGACTAGCGCCAGACAATGAGCAGTTCTTC | CASSRLAPDNEQFF | TRBD2 | TRBJ2-1 | TRBV7-9 | .
TGTGCCAGCAGCCAAGCGGATCAGCCCCAGCATTTT | CASSQADQPQHF | . | TRBJ1-5 | TRBV3-1/TRBV3-2 | once
TGCGCCAGCAGCTCAACAGGGTACACTGAAGCTTTCTTT | CASSSTGYTEAFF | . | TRBJ1-1 | TRBV5-1 | few
TGTGCCAGCTCACGATCCCCGGGAGCCAGGGGGACTGAAGCTTTCTTT | CASSRSPGARGTEAFF | TRBD1 | TRBJ1-1 | TRBV18 | few
TGTGCCAGCAGCGCGGGGGATAGGTGGGACGGGGAGACCCAGTACTTC | CASSAGDRWDGETQYF | . | TRBJ2-5 | TRBV9 | .
TGTGCCAGCAGGGGTCAAGCGGGACCAGCGGGGGAGCTGTTTTTT | CASRGQAGPAGELFF | TRBD2 | TRBJ2-2 | TRBV6-6 | .
TGTGCCAGCAGATCCGGGACACTGAACACCGGGGAGCTGTTTTTT | CASRSGTLNTGELFF | . | TRBJ2-2 | TRBV28 | .
TGTGCCAGCAGCTTAGTCGGGGGTGAGAACACTGAAGCTTTCTTT | CASSLVGGENTEAFF | . | TRBJ1-1 | TRBV7-2 | .
TGTGCCAGTCTTCTGACAGGCCCCCGGGTTCAGTACTTC | CASLLTGPRVQYF | . | TRBJ2-4 | TRBV7-2 | .
TGTGCCACCAGCAGAACTACAGGGGGGTGGAGCAATCAGCCCCAGCATTTT | CATSRTTGGWSNQPQHF | TRBD1 | TRBJ1-5 | TRBV15 | once
TGTGCCAGCGAGAGGGACCGCCGGGGGGATGAGCAGTTCTTC | CASERDRRGDEQFF | TRBD2 | TRBJ2-1 | TRBV5-4 | .